The rows below give T cell receptor beta chains drawn from one sample of a study of T cells after yellow fever vaccination. TCRdb itself ran the 5' RACE reads through MiXCR, one entry per CDR3 protein. Here the sample spans fewer than 500,000 distinct CDR3 sequences, around 19% being singletons. The specimen comprised PBMCs, sampled before the yellow fever booster vaccination. The source of these receptors is a man between 18 and 29 years old who received the YFV17D yellow fever vaccine. Both conserved end residues are part of each CDR3. The D gene is left open where the match is weak. Not every row has a clone size; where given, it reads once, few, many or a size class.

v_gene: TRBV5-1; d_gene: TRBD1; j_gene: TRBJ2-1; abundance: few; CDR3nt: TGCGCCAGCACCGACAGGGAAGACAATGAGCAGTTCTTC; CDR3aa: CASTDREDNEQFF
v_gene: TRBV4-2; d_gene: TRBD2; j_gene: TRBJ2-1; abundance: .; CDR3nt: TGTGCCAGCAGCCAAGATCTTGCGGGGGGGTGGGAGCAGTTCTTC; CDR3aa: CASSQDLAGGWEQFF
v_gene: TRBV6-6; d_gene: .; j_gene: TRBJ1-6; abundance: .; CDR3nt: TGTGCCAGCAGTTACGATGGAGGGGAAGTGCCCACTAATTCACCCCTCCACTTT; CDR3aa: CASSYDGGEVPTNSPLHF
v_gene: TRBV5-1; d_gene: TRBD1; j_gene: TRBJ2-1; abundance: many; CDR3nt: TGCGCCAGCGGAACCGGGACAGGGGGCAATGAGCAGTTCTTC; CDR3aa: CASGTGTGGNEQFF
v_gene: TRBV20-1; d_gene: .; j_gene: TRBJ1-3; abundance: few; CDR3nt: TGCAGTGCCAAAGGTCCCGGAAACACCATATATTTT; CDR3aa: CSAKGPGNTIYF
v_gene: TRBV12-3/TRBV12-4; d_gene: TRBD2; j_gene: TRBJ2-1; abundance: .; CDR3nt: TGTGCCAGAAGAGGGACTAGCGGGGGGTCGGAGCAGTTCTTC; CDR3aa: CARRGTSGGSEQFF
v_gene: TRBV18; d_gene: .; j_gene: TRBJ1-5; abundance: .; CDR3nt: TGTGCCAGCTCACTCGCCAATAGCAATCAGCCCCAGCATTTT; CDR3aa: CASSLANSNQPQHF
v_gene: TRBV11-1; d_gene: TRBD2; j_gene: TRBJ2-1; abundance: .; CDR3nt: TGTGCCAGCAGCTTAACGGCGGGGGGGCCATGGGAGCAGTTCTTC; CDR3aa: CASSLTAGGPWEQFF
v_gene: TRBV6-2/TRBV6-3; d_gene: .; j_gene: TRBJ1-1; abundance: .; CDR3nt: TGTGCCAGCGGGAGAAGGCAGATGAACACTGAAGCTTTCTTT; CDR3aa: CASGRRQMNTEAFF
v_gene: TRBV4-3; d_gene: .; j_gene: TRBJ2-1; abundance: .; CDR3nt: TGCGCCAGCAGCCAAGAACCCCTCAATGAGCAGTTCTTC; CDR3aa: CASSQEPLNEQFF
v_gene: TRBV11-3; d_gene: .; j_gene: TRBJ1-1; abundance: few; CDR3nt: TGTGCCAGCAGCTTAGGGGGAAGGGGCACTGAAGCTTTCTTT; CDR3aa: CASSLGGRGTEAFF
v_gene: TRBV7-9; d_gene: .; j_gene: TRBJ2-5; abundance: .; CDR3nt: TGTGCCAGCAGCTTAGAAGAGCGGACACTTCAAGAGACCCAGTACTTC; CDR3aa: CASSLEERTLQETQYF
v_gene: TRBV6-6; d_gene: TRBD1; j_gene: TRBJ2-5; abundance: few; CDR3nt: TGTGCCAGCAGCGTCCCTCGGACAGGGGGCGAGACCCAGTACTTC; CDR3aa: CASSVPRTGGETQYF
v_gene: TRBV19; d_gene: .; j_gene: TRBJ1-1; abundance: .; CDR3nt: TGTGCCAGTAGTATAGTTAGCCGGGGGGGCACTGAAGCTTTCTTT; CDR3aa: CASSIVSRGGTEAFF
v_gene: TRBV7-9; d_gene: .; j_gene: TRBJ1-2; abundance: once; CDR3nt: TGTGCCAGCAGCTCGACAGGTAGTCTCTATGGCTACACCTTC; CDR3aa: CASSSTGSLYGYTF
v_gene: TRBV9; d_gene: TRBD1; j_gene: TRBJ2-2; abundance: .; CDR3nt: TGTGCCAGCAGCGTAGGGACAGGCAACACCGGGGAGCTGTTTTTT; CDR3aa: CASSVGTGNTGELFF
v_gene: TRBV6-5; d_gene: .; j_gene: TRBJ2-2; abundance: .; CDR3nt: TGTGCCAGCAAGGAGGGGGACGGGGAGCTGTTTTTT; CDR3aa: CASKEGDGELFF
v_gene: TRBV6-6; d_gene: TRBD1; j_gene: TRBJ2-7; abundance: .; CDR3nt: TGTGCCAGCAGTTCCCGGGACAGCACCTACGAGCAGTACTTC; CDR3aa: CASSSRDSTYEQYF
v_gene: TRBV7-9; d_gene: .; j_gene: TRBJ2-5; abundance: few; CDR3nt: TGTGCCAGCAGCCCGGGGACGATTGGTGGGGAGACCCAGTACTTC; CDR3aa: CASSPGTIGGETQYF
v_gene: TRBV5-1; d_gene: .; j_gene: TRBJ1-5; abundance: few; CDR3nt: TGCGCCAGCAGCTTGGACGGGGCCAATCAGCCCCAGCATTTT; CDR3aa: CASSLDGANQPQHF
v_gene: TRBV27; d_gene: TRBD2; j_gene: TRBJ2-3; abundance: few; CDR3nt: TGTGCCAGCAGCCCAAAGACTAGCTGGGATACGCAGTATTTT; CDR3aa: CASSPKTSWDTQYF
v_gene: TRBV4-3; d_gene: .; j_gene: TRBJ1-6; abundance: .; CDR3nt: TGCGCCAGCAGCCAAGATTCAGGGCGCCCGAATTCACCCCTCCACTTT; CDR3aa: CASSQDSGRPNSPLHF
v_gene: TRBV7-2; d_gene: TRBD1; j_gene: TRBJ1-1; abundance: .; CDR3nt: TGTGCCAGCAGCCAACAGGGGAATGGGAACACTGAAGCTTTCTTT; CDR3aa: CASSQQGNGNTEAFF
v_gene: TRBV4-1; d_gene: .; j_gene: TRBJ1-2; abundance: .; CDR3nt: TGCGCCAGCAGCCAAGAAGGCCACAGCCTCAATGGCTACACCTTC; CDR3aa: CASSQEGHSLNGYTF
v_gene: TRBV6-1; d_gene: .; j_gene: TRBJ2-5; abundance: few; CDR3nt: TGTGCCAGCGGGTCCCGGGACGGGGAAGAGACCCAGTACTTC; CDR3aa: CASGSRDGEETQYF